The 4 T cell receptor beta chains below come from one sample, sequenced in a study of neurological immune-mediated disorders. TCRdb reanalysed the 5' RACE reads using MiXCR and keeps one entry per CDR3 protein. The repertoire includes about 21,000 distinct CDR3 sequences, 17% of them detected once, and roughly 7% sits in the top ten. The sample consisted of CD8+ T cells from blood. The receptors come from a woman between 18 and 29 years old with multiple sclerosis.

By frequency in the sample, this clonotype is medium-sized (0.01 to 0.1%). The CDR3 reads CSARSGRPGETQYF. CDR3 DNA: TGCAGTGCTAGGTCCGGGAGGCCTGGCGAGACCCAGTACTTC. V gene TRBV20-1 combines with J gene TRBJ2-5; 7 bases line up with TRBD2. Germline trimming cut 3 bases from V and 5 bases from J; bases unmatched to any gene: 9. The CDR3 sequence is 14 residues long. From germline, CDR1 is DFQATT and CDR2 SNEGSKA (reference sequence).

This clonotype was recorded many times. The rearrangement uses TRBV27 and TRBJ2-1; D unresolved. Germline V gene data show CDR1 as MNHEY and CDR2 as SMNVEV (reference sequence). The V and J ends lost 5 bases and 5 bases respectively, with 4 bases between them. This CDR3 has 11 amino acids. CDR3 sequence (DNA): TGTGCCAGCAGTACAAACAATGAGCAGTTCTTC. This encodes CASSTNNEQFF.

This clonotype was seen ten or more times. This chain connects TRBV5-1 to TRBJ2-7; the match to TRBD1 covers 9 bases. Germline V gene sequence: CDR1 SGHRS, CDR2 YFSETQ. The CDR3 spans 17 residues. V lost 5 bases to trimming and J lost 0 bases; unmatched junction nucleotides: 12. The CDR3 loop reads CASRQAPGQGASYEQYF. For the CDR3, the DNA is TGCGCCAGCAGACAAGCCCCGGGACAGGGTGCCTCCTACGAGCAGTACTTC.

In its sample, this clonotype is medium-sized. The chain is built from TRBV7-9 and TRBJ1-1; no clear D gene. This CDR3 region has 13 residues. V lost 1 base and J 7 bases, leaving 10 bases between the germline ends. Germline values: CDR1 SEHNR, CDR2 FQNEAQ (reference sequence). CDR3 protein: CASSLGPPFEAFF. Written as DNA, the CDR3 is TGTGCCAGCAGCTTAGGGCCTCCCTTTGAAGCTTTCTTT.